This T cell receptor (beta chain) was found in a study of T cells in Graves' hyperthyroidism and ophthalmopathy. The CDR3 regions of TCR beta were amplified from RNA transcripts. The primer set for the first-round RT-PCR of the TCR CDR3 was HTBI. TCRdb re-analysed the multiplex PCR reads in MiXCR, keeping a single row per CDR3 protein. In the table there are some 360,000 distinct CDR3 sequences, approximately 15% of which are singletons. With 0 bases removed from V and 0 bases from J, the gap between germline ends came to 7 bases. The CDR3 loop spans 15 amino acids. CDR1 is KGHSH and CDR2 is LQKENI in the germline V gene. In its sample, this clonotype was seen many times.

The source is a woman aged 60-75 years with Graves' hyperthyroidism. The sequenced material came from blood. The chain links TRBV18 to TRBJ2-3; no clear D gene. CDR3 in DNA: TGTGCCAGCTCACCACCAGTAGCTAGCACAGATACGCAGTATTTT. This gives the protein CASSPPVASTDTQYF.